A single sample is the source of the 16 T cell receptor beta chains below, sequenced in a study of CD8 T cells in Susac syndrome. With random hexamers, roughly 0.45 to 1 ug RNA was reverse transcribed. TCRdb reanalysed the immunoSEQ multiplex PCR reads using MiXCR and keeps one entry per CDR3 protein. The sample contains over 80,000 distinct CDR3 sequences, approximately 95% of which appear only once. Sequencing used CD8+ T cells from PBMCs. These receptors came from a human donor with Susac syndrome.

The chain recombines TRBV9 with TRBJ2-3; 8 positions agree with TRBD1. Per the germline V gene, CDR1 is SGDLS and CDR2 is YYNGEE. This CDR3 spans 15 amino acids. V lost 3 bases, J lost 1 base, and 4 bases stayed unmatched. Written as DNA, the CDR3 is TGTGCCAGCAGCGCAGGACAGGGCCGCACAGATACGCAGTATTTT. This codes for CASSAGQGRTDTQYF.

This chain uses TRBV5-1 with TRBJ2-2; maybe TRBD1 (6 bases). The CDR3 consists of 13 residues. V was clipped by 5 bases and J by 1 base, with 6 bases between them. Germline assignment: CDR1 SGHRS and CDR2 YFSETQ. The CDR3 here is CASRTGNTGELFF. The CDR3 nucleotides are TGCGCCAGCAGGACAGGGAACACCGGGGAGCTGTTTTTT.

The CDR3 DNA is TGCAGCGTTGAAGATAATGGCTACACCTTC. Protein product: CSVEDNGYTF. This rearrangement joins TRBV29-1 to TRBJ1-2; D unresolved. Per germline, CDR1 SQVTM and CDR2 ANQGSEA. With 0 bases removed from V and 6 bases from J, the gap between germline ends came to 2 bases. The CDR3 consists of 10 residues.

The rearrangement links TRBV20-1 to TRBJ2-3; 8 positions agree with TRBD2. The V and J ends lost 6 bases and 3 bases, in that order; junction bases with no gene match: 11. The CDR3 contains 15 residues. Germline lookup yields CDR1 DFQATT and CDR2 SNEGSKA (reference sequence). The CDR3 protein is CSADREGRFTDTQYF. CDR3 nucleotide sequence: TGCAGTGCGGACCGGGAGGGGAGGTTTACAGATACGCAGTATTTT.

This clonotype has only one observation. The chain recombines TRBV25-1 with TRBJ2-2, with D uncertain. V was trimmed by 2 bases and J by 5 bases, leaving 9 bases between them. Germline V gene data show CDR1 as MGHDK and CDR2 as SYGVNS. The length of the CDR3 is 14 residues. The CDR3 spells CASSEGGDTGELFF. CDR3 bases: TGTGCCAGCAGTGAAGGCGGAGATACCGGGGAGCTGTTTTTT. The complete variable domain, with remaining parts taken from reference TRBV25-1 and TRBJ2-2, reads EADIYQTPRYLVIGTGKKITLECSQTMGHDKMYWYQQDPGMELHLIHYSYGVNSTEKGDLSSESTVSRIRTEHFPLTLESARPSHTSQYLCASSEGGDTGELFFGEGSRLTVL.

This CDR3 reads CASSQEAGKEVDTQYF. Here the CDR3 DNA reads TGTGCCAGCAGCCAAGAGGCCGGAAAGGAAGTAGATACGCAGTATTTT. The chain recombines TRBV3-1 with TRBJ2-3; D is undetermined. The CDR3 loop spans 16 amino acids. V was trimmed by 0 bases and J by 5 bases, leaving 15 bases between them. Germline loops: CDR1 LGHDT, CDR2 YNNKEL (reference sequence).

The chain carries TRBV6-4 and TRBJ1-1; D gene uncertain. Germline loops: CDR1 MRHNA, CDR2 SNTAGT. This CDR3 spans 12 amino acids. Trimming took off 6 bases at V and 0 bases at J, with 5 bases between the two ends. CDR3 in DNA: TGTGCCAGCAGGGACCTGAACACTGAAGCTTTCTTT. Amino acid sequence: CASRDLNTEAFF.

The chain has TRBV5-1 and TRBJ2-5, with 8 nucleotides matching TRBD1. Per the germline V gene, CDR1 is SGHRS and CDR2 is YFSETQ. V was pared by 3 bases and J by 3 bases, with 7 bases of the junction left unmatched. This CDR3 contains 15 residues. The CDR3 DNA is TGCGCCAGCAGCTCCCGGGAGACAGGGGAAGAGACCCAGTACTTC. This translates into CASSSRETGEETQYF.

The chain couples TRBV7-9 to TRBJ1-4; D is undetermined. The CDR3 is made up of 13 amino acids. Per germline, CDR1 SEHNR and CDR2 FQNEAQ (reference sequence). Trimming removed 4 bases from V and 12 bases from J, with 15 bases in between. CDR3 in DNA: TGTGCCAGCAGCTCCCTGGACGGGTGGGAACTGTTTTTT. Protein: CASSSLDGWELFF.

The chain carries TRBV20-1 and TRBJ2-1; TRBD2 is a possible D gene (6 bases). This CDR3 has 14 residues. Looked up from germline, CDR1 is DFQATT and CDR2 is SNEGSKA (reference sequence). CDR3 coding DNA: TGCGGCTCAGAGCGGGTCTCGACCCTCGATGAGCAGTTCTTC. Its protein product is CGSERVSTLDEQFF.

This rearrangement joins TRBV5-4 to TRBJ2-7, with 7 nucleotides matching TRBD2. The CDR3 loop spans 14 amino acids. V shed 7 bases, J shed 1 base, and the junction held 8 bases outside the gene matches. Germline CDR1 SGHNT, CDR2 YYREEE (reference sequence). CDR3 sequence (DNA): TGTGCCAGCGGGGAGGCTAGCGGATCCTACGAGCAGTACTTC. Translating gives CASGEASGSYEQYF.

Only one count was recorded for this clonotype. The chain is built from TRBV15 and TRBJ2-7, with 9 positions matching TRBD1. Germline V gene data show CDR1 as LNHNV and CDR2 as YYDKDF (reference sequence). This CDR3 comprises 15 residues. The V gene end was trimmed by 5 bases and the J gene end by 4 bases; junction bases not matched to a gene: 9. The chain's CDR3 is CATSDPGQGQYEQYF. CDR3 DNA: TGTGCCACCAGCGACCCGGGACAGGGACAATACGAGCAGTACTTC.

The CDR3 region is CASSTVRGTEENIQYF. The CDR3 DNA reads TGTGCCAGCAGCACCGTTCGCGGGACGGAGGAAAACATTCAGTACTTC. The chain recombines TRBV7-9 with TRBJ2-4; the D gene is possibly TRBD2 (6 bases). Germline V CDR1 and CDR2: SEHNR, FQNEAQ (reference sequence). The CDR3 has 16 residues. V was trimmed by 5 bases and J by 5 bases, leaving 19 bases between them.

The V gene is TRBV6-5, the J gene TRBJ1-1; 7 bases match TRBD1. Germline V lookup: CDR1 MNHEY, CDR2 SVGAGI. This CDR3 comprises 15 residues. J lost 1 base, V lost 6 bases, and 8 bases had no gene match. In DNA, the CDR3 is TGTGCCAGCAGCCTTAGACAGGGCCCGAACACTGAAGCTTTCTTT. It encodes CASSLRQGPNTEAFF.

The rearrangement uses TRBV6-5 and TRBJ2-2; possible D gene TRBD2, 5 bases. V was trimmed by 6 bases and J by 5 bases, leaving 13 bases between them. Germline V gives CDR1 MNHEY, CDR2 SVGAGI. The length of the CDR3 is 14 residues. CDR3 DNA sequence: TGTGCCAGCAGCGGAGAGGGAGTAACCGGGGAGCTGTTTTTT. Protein: CASSGEGVTGELFF.

The chain couples TRBV2 to TRBJ2-1; a possible D gene is TRBD1 (5 bases). The CDR3 totals 17 residues. V lost 1 base and J 8 bases, leaving 21 bases between the germline ends. Germline V gene sequence: CDR1 SNHLY, CDR2 FYNNEI. The CDR3 DNA follows: TGTGCCAGCAGTGAAGGACCTAGGGGTCTCCGAGCCTATGAGCAGTTCTTC. Translation: CASSEGPRGLRAYEQFF. Looking up the rest from reference TRBV2 and TRBJ2-1 gives the full variable domain: EPEVTQTPSHQVTQMGQEVILRCVPISNHLYFYWYRQILGQKVEFLVSFYNNEISEKSEIFDDQFSVERPDGSNFTLKIRSTKLEDSAMYFCASSEGPRGLRAYEQFFGPGTRLTVL.